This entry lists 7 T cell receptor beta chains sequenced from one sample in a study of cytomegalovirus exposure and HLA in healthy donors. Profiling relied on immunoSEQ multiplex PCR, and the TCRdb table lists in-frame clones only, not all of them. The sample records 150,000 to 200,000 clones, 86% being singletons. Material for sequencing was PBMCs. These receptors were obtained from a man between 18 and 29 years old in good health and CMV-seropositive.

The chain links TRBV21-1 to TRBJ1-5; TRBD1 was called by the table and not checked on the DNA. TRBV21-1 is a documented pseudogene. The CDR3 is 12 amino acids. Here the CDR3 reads CDLGRSNQPQHF. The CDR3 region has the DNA TGCGATCTGGGCCGTAGCAATCAGCCCCAGCATTTT.

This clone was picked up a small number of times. CDR3 amino acids: CASSASGTDTQYF. The CDR3, as DNA: TGTGCCAGCAGCGCCAGCGGTACAGATACGCAGTATTTT. This chain uses TRBV9 with TRBJ2-3; a possible D gene is TRBD2 (5 bases). Trimming stripped 3 bases from V and 3 bases from J, with 8 bases between. Germline values: CDR1 SGDLS, CDR2 YYNGEE. The CDR3 loop spans 13 amino acids.

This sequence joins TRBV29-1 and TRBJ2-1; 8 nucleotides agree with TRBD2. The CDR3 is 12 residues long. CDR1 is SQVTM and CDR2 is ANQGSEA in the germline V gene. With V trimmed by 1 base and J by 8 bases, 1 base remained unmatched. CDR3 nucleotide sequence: TGCAGCGTTGAAGCGGGAGGGGATGAGCAGTTCTTC. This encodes CSVEAGGDEQFF.

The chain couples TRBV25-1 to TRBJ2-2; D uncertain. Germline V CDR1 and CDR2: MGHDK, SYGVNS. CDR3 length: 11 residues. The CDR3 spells CPPLFTGELFF. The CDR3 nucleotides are TGTCCCCCTCTCTTCACCGGGGAGCTGTTTTTT.

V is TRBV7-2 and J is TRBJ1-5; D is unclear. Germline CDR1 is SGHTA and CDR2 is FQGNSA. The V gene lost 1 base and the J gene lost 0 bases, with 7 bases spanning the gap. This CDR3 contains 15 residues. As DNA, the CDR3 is TGTGCCAGCAGCTTAGTGGACTATAGCAATCAGCCCCAGCATTTT. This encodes CASSLVDYSNQPQHF.

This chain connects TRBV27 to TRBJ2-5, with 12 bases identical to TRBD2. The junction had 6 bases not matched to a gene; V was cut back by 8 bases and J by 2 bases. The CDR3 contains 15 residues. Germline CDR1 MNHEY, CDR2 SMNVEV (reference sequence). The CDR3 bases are TGTGCCAGCTCAAGACTAGCGGGGGTACAAGAGACCCAGTACTTC. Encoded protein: CASSRLAGVQETQYF.

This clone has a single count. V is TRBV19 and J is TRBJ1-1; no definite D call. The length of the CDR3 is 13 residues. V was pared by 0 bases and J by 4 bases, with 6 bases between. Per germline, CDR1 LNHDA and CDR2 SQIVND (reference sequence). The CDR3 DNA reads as TGTGCCAGTAGTATAGAAGGAGTCACTGAAGCTTTCTTT. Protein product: CASSIEGVTEAFF.